These T cell receptor beta chains were read from a single sample in a study of shared clonotypes between healthy human individuals. TCRdb keeps only in-frame clones here, not all; method: immunoSEQ multiplex PCR. This table holds over 1.5 million clones, around 98% found once. The sequenced material came from naive CD4+ T cells sorted from blood. Receptors were obtained from a young man in good health. The CDR3 runs from the conserved cysteine through the conserved F or W. The order of the fields is D gene, J gene, V gene, clone size, CDR3 protein, CDR3 DNA. The D gene is left open where the match is weak. Not every row has a clone size; where given, it reads once, few, many or a size class.

>-|TRBJ2-4|TRBV15|-
CATSRVIGNQKNIQYF
TGTGCCACCAGCAGAGTGATCGGGAACCAGAAAAACATTCAGTACTTC
>TRBD1|TRBJ2-1|TRBV6-1|-
CASSKDRGGYNEQFF
TGTGCCAGCAGTAAGGACAGGGGGGGTTACAATGAGCAGTTCTTC
>TRBD2|TRBJ2-1|TRBV5-1|-
CASSPSWTSGRKSYNEQFF
TGCGCCAGCAGTCCCTCCTGGACTAGCGGGAGGAAATCCTACAATGAGCAGTTCTTC
>-|TRBJ2-3|TRBV14|-
CASSQISGDTQYF
TGTGCCAGCAGCCAAATAAGTGGGGATACGCAGTATTTT
>TRBD2|TRBJ2-1|TRBV7-2|-
CASSGLAGGDEQFF
TGTGCCAGCAGCGGACTAGCGGGAGGGGATGAGCAGTTCTTC
>-|TRBJ2-7|TRBV18|-
CASSPFAQGVSEQYF
TGTGCCAGCTCACCGTTCGCTCAGGGTGTGTCGGAGCAGTACTTC
>TRBD1|TRBJ2-2|TRBV5-4|-
CASSLLEKGAKELFF
TGTGCCAGCAGCTTACTAGAAAAGGGGGCCAAGGAGCTGTTTTTT
>-|TRBJ1-1|TRBV5-1|once
CASSARTGLNTEAFF
TGCGCCAGCAGCGCACGTACAGGATTGAACACTGAAGCTTTCTTT
>-|TRBJ2-7|TRBV11-2|-
CASSLAGNYEQYF
TGTGCCAGCAGCTTGGCGGGGAACTACGAGCAGTACTTC
>TRBD2|TRBJ2-1|TRBV9|-
CASSTLAGGNNEQFF
TGTGCCAGCAGCACACTAGCGGGAGGGAACAATGAGCAGTTCTTC
>-|TRBJ2-5|TRBV5-4|once
CASSLVLAPETQYF
TGTGCCAGCAGCTTGGTGCTAGCCCCGGAGACCCAGTACTTC
>TRBD2|TRBJ2-3|TRBV15|-
CATSRASGSRDTQYF
TGTGCCACCAGCAGAGCAAGCGGGAGCCGGGATACGCAGTATTTT
>TRBD1|TRBJ1-2|TRBV6-6|-
CASSRQGARYTF
TGTGCCAGCAGTCGGCAGGGGGCTCGCTACACCTTC
>TRBD2|TRBJ2-4|TRBV19|-
CASSIVAGNIQYF
TGTGCCAGTAGTATCGTAGCGGGGAACATTCAGTACTTC
>-|TRBJ2-2|TRBV9|-
CASSVRGSDTGELFF
TGTGCCAGCAGCGTACGTGGGAGTGACACCGGGGAGCTGTTTTTT
>-|TRBJ1-2|TRBV6-1|-
CASSEMPPTGYTF
TGTGCCAGCAGTGAAATGCCTCCGACGGGCTACACCTTC
>-|TRBJ1-1|TRBV6-6|-
CASSYGQAFF
TGTGCCAGCAGTTATGGACAAGCTTTCTTT
>TRBD2|TRBJ2-2|TRBV7-9|-
CASSLRAGLAIAGELFF
TGTGCCAGCAGCTTAAGAGCAGGACTAGCGATAGCCGGGGAGCTGTTTTTT
>TRBD1|TRBJ2-5|TRBV25-1|-
CASSEFEGTGGSAQYF
TGTGCCAGCAGTGAATTTGAGGGGACAGGGGGTTCGGCCCAGTACTTC
>TRBD1|TRBJ2-7|TRBV2|-
CASSYRTGQQYEQYF
TGTGCCAGCAGTTACCGAACGGGACAGCAATACGAGCAGTACTTC
>-|TRBJ1-1|TRBV5-1|-
CASSLARGPEAFF
TGCGCCAGCAGCTTGGCCCGGGGGCCTGAAGCTTTCTTT
>TRBD2|TRBJ2-7|TRBV7-2|-
CASSLVVSGSYEQYF
TGTGCCAGCAGCTTAGTTGTTAGCGGGAGCTACGAGCAGTACTTC
>-|TRBJ2-3|TRBV5-1|-
CASSLRVSTDTQYF
TGCGCCAGCAGCTTGCGGGTTAGCACAGATACGCAGTATTTT
>TRBD1|TRBJ2-3|TRBV28|-
CASSSWDSSTDTQYF
TGTGCCAGCAGTTCCTGGGACAGTAGCACAGATACGCAGTATTTT
>TRBD2|TRBJ2-3|TRBV7-3|-
CASSLSGGPSDTQYF
TGTGCCAGCAGCTTATCGGGAGGGCCGTCAGATACGCAGTATTTT
>-|TRBJ1-5|TRBV19|-
CASSSGTQPQHF
TGTGCCAGTAGCTCAGGGACTCAGCCCCAGCATTTT
>-|TRBJ1-2|TRBV19|once
CASSIKGGSGYGGYTF
TGTGCCAGTAGTATCAAGGGTGGATCAGGATACGGTGGCTACACCTTC
>-|TRBJ1-5|TRBV6-1|-
CASSGDGSDQPQHF
TGTGCCAGCAGTGGAGACGGGTCTGATCAGCCCCAGCATTTT
>-|TRBJ2-2|TRBV27|-
CASRRTLNTGELFF
TGTGCCAGCAGAAGGACTCTGAACACCGGGGAGCTGTTTTTT
>-|TRBJ1-1|TRBV5-6|-
CASSLGPAETEAFF
TGTGCCAGCAGCTTAGGCCCGGCGGAGACTGAAGCTTTCTTT
>-|TRBJ2-2|TRBV9|-
CASSRTPALAGELFF
TGTGCCAGCAGTCGGACACCCGCCTTGGCCGGGGAGCTGTTTTTT
>-|TRBJ2-3|TRBV9|-
CASSVVGDSDTQYF
TGTGCCAGCAGCGTAGTAGGGGATTCAGATACGCAGTATTTT
>-|TRBJ1-2|TRBV5-4|once
CASSLVARPHKGYTF
TGTGCCAGCAGCTTGGTAGCTCGGCCTCACAAAGGCTACACCTTC
>TRBD2|TRBJ2-3|TRBV29-1|-
CSVPGLARASTDTQYF
TGCAGCGTCCCCGGACTAGCTCGGGCGAGCACAGATACGCAGTATTTT
>-|TRBJ1-5|TRBV2|-
CASSPRDISNQPQHF
TGTGCCAGCAGTCCCCGGGACATTTCCAATCAGCCCCAGCATTTT
>TRBD2|TRBJ2-3|TRBV18|-
CASSPLPLAGEGDTQYF
TGTGCCAGCTCACCACTCCCCCTAGCGGGAGAGGGAGATACGCAGTATTTT
>TRBD2|TRBJ2-7|TRBV28|-
CASSSPGTSVYEQYF
TGTGCCAGCAGTTCACCCGGGACTAGCGTCTACGAGCAGTACTTC
>TRBD1|TRBJ2-3|TRBV7-9|-
CASSLGATGSDTQYF
TGTGCCAGCAGCTTAGGTGCGACAGGGTCAGATACGCAGTATTTT
>TRBD1|TRBJ2-7|TRBV6-6|-
CASSLWTGSSYEQYF
TGTGCCAGCAGTCTCTGGACAGGGAGCTCCTACGAGCAGTACTTC
>TRBD2|TRBJ2-1|TRBV2|-
CASRAGTSGRSSYNEQFF
TGTGCCAGCAGGGCCGGGACTAGCGGGAGGAGCTCCTACAATGAGCAGTTCTTC
>-|TRBJ2-7|TRBV5-4|-
CASTSPGGHEQYF
TGTGCCAGCACCTCCCCCGGGGGCCACGAGCAGTACTTC
>TRBD2|TRBJ2-7|TRBV7-2|-
CASSPRGLAGGSYEQYF
TGTGCCAGCAGTCCACGAGGACTAGCGGGAGGGTCCTACGAGCAGTACTTC
>TRBD2|TRBJ2-7|TRBV28|once
CASSSSSGRSYEQYF
TGTGCCAGCAGTTCATCTAGCGGGAGGAGCTACGAGCAGTACTTC
>-|TRBJ2-1|TRBV6-1|-
CASSVQLRTWVIKYNEQFF
TGTGCCAGCAGTGTTCAACTACGAACATGGGTCATAAAGTACAATGAGCAGTTCTTC
>TRBD2|TRBJ2-7|TRBV27|-
CASRPMGLAGGQVYEQYF
TGTGCCAGCAGACCAATGGGACTAGCGGGAGGGCAGGTTTACGAGCAGTACTTC
>-|TRBJ2-5|TRBV5-6|-
CASSLLETQYF
TGTGCCAGCAGCTTACTGGAGACCCAGTACTTC
>-|TRBJ2-7|TRBV19|-
CASSIILTSRASYEQYF
TGTGCCAGTAGTATAATATTGACGAGTCGGGCTTCCTACGAGCAGTACTTC